One sample yielded the 18 T cell receptor beta chains listed below, sequenced in a study of T cell responses to AZD1222 COVID-19 vaccine. Method: immunoSEQ multiplex PCR; TCRdb's copy keeps in-frame clones and lacks some. The sample records approximately 90,000 clones, 86% being singletons. This specimen consisted of peripheral blood, obtained on day 0 of AZD1222 vaccination. The receptors here all came from an adult in good health.

This clone was detected a few times. The V gene is TRBV6-5, the J gene TRBJ1-2, with 7 positions matching TRBD1. V trimming: 7 bases; J trimming: 6 bases; junction bases outside the gene matches: 5. Germline assignment: CDR1 MNHEY and CDR2 SVGAGI. The CDR3 sequence is 12 residues long. The CDR3 sequence is CASTTGDHGYTF. CDR3 sequence (DNA): TGTGCCAGCACTACAGGGGACCATGGCTACACCTTC.

The V gene is TRBV19, the J gene TRBJ1-2, with D unclear. This CDR3 has 13 amino acids. The ends were cut back, 7 bases at V and 2 bases at J, with 11 bases in the middle. The germline V gene has CDR1 LNHDA and CDR2 SQIVND (reference sequence). The CDR3 nucleotides read TGTGCCAGTAACAACCAGGTGAACTATGGCTACACCTTC. It specifies CASNNQVNYGYTF.

The count of this clone is one. The same CDR3 arises from other DNA sequences in this sample as well. This chain links TRBV12-3 or TRBV12-4 with TRBJ2-4, with D unclear. CDR3 length equals 12 residues. Trimming cost V 1 base and J 6 bases, with 4 bases left between them. CDR3 DNA: TGTGCCAGCAGTTTAGGGGGAAACATTCAGTACTTC. Its protein product is CASSLGGNIQYF.

V is TRBV7-9 and J is TRBJ1-1; a possible D gene is TRBD1 (5 bases). CDR1 is SEHNR and CDR2 is FQNEAQ in the germline V gene (reference sequence). V was cut by 5 bases and J by 1 base, with 14 bases left in between. CDR3 size: 15 residues. The CDR3 DNA reads TGTGCCAGCAGCAACTCCGGGGGGAGGAACACTGAAGCTTTCTTT. It translates to CASSNSGGRNTEAFF.

Here the CDR3 reads CASSPQGRTDTQYF. The CDR3 bases are TGTGCCAGCAGCCCACAGGGTCGCACAGATACGCAGTATTTT. This chain connects TRBV7-9 to TRBJ2-3; tentative D call: TRBD1 (6 bases). The CDR3 contains 14 residues. Trimming removed 5 bases from V and 1 base from J, with 10 bases in between. Germline assignment: CDR1 SEHNR and CDR2 FQNEAQ (reference sequence).

The rearrangement joins TRBV30 to TRBJ1-3; D unclear. The CDR3 is 12 amino acids. Trimming pared 3 bases from V and 4 bases from J, leaving 7 bases between. Germline lookup yields CDR1 GTSNPN and CDR2 SVGIG (reference sequence). The DNA of the CDR3 is TGTGCCTGGAGCCCCTGGGGAAACACCATATATTTT. Translation gives CAWSPWGNTIYF.

This clone was detected a few times. Written as DNA, the CDR3 is TGTGCCAGCAGTCTCCGGGACCGCCTGAACACTGAAGCTTTCTTT. Translation gives CASSLRDRLNTEAFF. The J gene is TRBJ1-1, the V gene TRBV28; TRBD1 is a possible D gene (5 bases). The CDR3 is made up of 15 amino acids. Per the germline V gene, CDR1 is MDHEN and CDR2 is SYDVKM. The V end was cut by 5 bases, the J end by 0 bases, with 13 bases between.

V and J are TRBV6-5 and TRBJ1-2, with D possibly TRBD1 on 5 matching bases. Germline assignment: CDR1 MNHEY and CDR2 SVGAGI. Trimming took off 6 bases at V and 6 bases at J, with 20 bases between the two ends. This CDR3 spans 15 amino acids. CDR3 residues: CASSWGGGGVHGYTF. DNA of the CDR3: TGTGCCAGCAGCTGGGGGGGTGGAGGAGTTCATGGCTACACCTTC.

In this sample, this clone turned up a few times. V and J are TRBV27 and TRBJ1-5; D gene uncertain. Germline CDR1 is MNHEY and CDR2 is SMNVEV (reference sequence). V was cut by 5 bases and J by 6 bases, with 14 bases left in between. The CDR3 contains 14 residues. The CDR3 sequence: CASSLREGGQPQHF. The CDR3 DNA is TGTGCCAGCAGTCTCCGGGAGGGTGGTCAGCCCCAGCATTTT.

This clone was observed once. This chain links TRBV19 with TRBJ1-5; 9 bases align to TRBD1. The CDR3 runs to 15 residues. From germline, CDR1 is LNHDA and CDR2 SQIVND (reference sequence). V gave up 7 bases and J gave up 6 bases; unmatched junction bases: 10. CDR3 in amino acids: CASKSTGGGGQPQHF. CDR3 nucleotides: TGTGCCAGTAAAAGCACAGGGGGCGGGGGTCAGCCCCAGCATTTT.

The J gene is TRBJ1-3, the V gene TRBV5-1, with D unresolved. Trimming stripped 5 bases from V and 4 bases from J, with 16 bases between. This CDR3 has 15 amino acids. Germline loops: CDR1 SGHRS, CDR2 YFSETQ. CDR3 amino acids: CASSAGGSLGNTIYF. CDR3 in DNA: TGCGCCAGCAGTGCAGGTGGTTCTCTCGGAAACACCATATATTTT.

This chain uses TRBV5-1 with TRBJ1-6; the D is unclear. Germline CDR1 and CDR2: SGHRS and YFSETQ. This CDR3 is built from 14 residues. V gave up 5 bases and J gave up 5 bases, with 11 bases separating them. In DNA, the CDR3 is TGCGCCAGCAGAATGGTCAGAGATAATTCACCCCTCCACTTT. This sequence encodes CASRMVRDNSPLHF. Full variable domain (missing parts from reference TRBV5-1 and TRBJ1-6): KAGVTQTPRYLIKTRGQQVTLSCSPISGHRSVSWYQQTPGQGLQFLFEYFSETQRNKGNFPGRFSGRQFSNSRSEMNVSTLELGDSALYLCASRMVRDNSPLHFGNGTRLTVT.

This rearrangement joins TRBV2 to TRBJ1-1; D remains ambiguous. This CDR3 is 11 amino acids long. CDR1 SNHLY and CDR2 FYNNEI come from the germline V gene. Between the trimmed V and J ends, which lost 6 bases and 10 bases, there was a span of 12 bases. The CDR3 loop is CASRLDGRAFF. The DNA for the CDR3 is TGTGCCAGCAGACTTGACGGAAGAGCTTTCTTT.

The rearrangement links TRBV7-2 to TRBJ2-1; D is unresolved. CDR3 length equals 15 residues. Germline loops: CDR1 SGHTA, CDR2 FQGNSA. The V end was cut by 0 bases, the J end by 6 bases, with 12 bases between. The CDR3 spells CASSLASAGGNEQFF. CDR3 nucleotide sequence: TGTGCCAGCAGCTTAGCCAGCGCCGGCGGCAATGAGCAGTTCTTC.

The chain couples TRBV28 to TRBJ1-1, with D maybe TRBD1 (5 bases). This CDR3 spans 13 amino acids. V lost 8 bases and J lost 0, with 10 bases in between. Germline V gives CDR1 MDHEN, CDR2 SYDVKM. The CDR3 protein is CASYRQMNTEAFF. CDR3 sequence (DNA): TGTGCCAGCTACAGACAGATGAACACTGAAGCTTTCTTT.

J is TRBJ2-1 and V is TRBV19; 12 bases map to TRBD2. Per the germline V gene, CDR1 is LNHDA and CDR2 is SQIVND (reference sequence). The CDR3 totals 15 residues. V gave up 5 bases and J gave up 4 bases; unmatched junction bases: 3. The DNA of the CDR3 is TGTGCCAGTAGTGGAGGACTAGCGGGGTACAATGAGCAGTTCTTC. Protein: CASSGGLAGYNEQFF. Looking up the rest from reference TRBV19 and TRBJ2-1 gives the full variable domain: DGGITQSPKYLFRKEGQNVTLSCEQNLNHDAMYWYRQDPGQGLRLIYYSQIVNDFQKGDIAEGYSVSREKKESFPLTVTSAQKNPTAFYLCASSGGLAGYNEQFFGPGTRLTVL.

The V call is TRBV24-1, the J call TRBJ2-3; D perhaps matches TRBD1 (6 bases). CDR1 is KGHDR and CDR2 is SFDVKD in the germline V gene. Trimming took off 2 bases at V and 2 bases at J, with 10 bases between the two ends. The CDR3 covers 15 residues. CDR3 DNA sequence: TGTGCCACCAGTGATTACAGGGTTACCACAGATACGCAGTATTTT. Translated: CATSDYRVTTDTQYF.

Written as DNA, the CDR3 is TGTGCCAGCAGCTTGGGTTCACCGGGGGCCGGATATGGCTACACCTTC. Its translation is CASSLGSPGAGYGYTF. This sequence joins TRBV5-4 and TRBJ1-2; tentative D call: TRBD1 (6 bases). Germline-derived CDR1 and CDR2 are SGHNT and YYREEE (reference sequence). V was pared by 0 bases and J by 5 bases, with 17 bases between. This CDR3 is built from 16 residues.